Shown below are 4 T cell receptor beta chains from a single sample sequenced in a study of shared clonotypes between healthy human individuals. The protocol was immunoSEQ multiplex PCR, while the TCRdb copy is restricted to in-frame clones and leaves out a portion. The sample lists 1,400,000 or so clones; about 98.5% were seen once. The specimen sequenced was naive CD4+ T cells sorted from blood. Subset defined: CD45RA+ positively selected. These receptors all come from a man under 40 in good health.

J is TRBJ2-7 and V is TRBV7-2, with TRBD1 as a possible D gene (9 bases). Germline CDR1 SGHTA, CDR2 FQGNSA. Between the trimmed V and J ends, which lost 6 bases and 3 bases, there was a span of 30 bases. The CDR3 is 19 amino acids. The CDR3 DNA sequence: TGTGCCAGCAGGAAAGGGACAGGGTACGGACTAGCCTCGGGCTACGAGCAGTACTTC. It specifies CASRKGTGYGLASGYEQYF. The whole variable domain, remainder taken from reference TRBV7-2 and TRBJ2-7, is GAGVSQSPSNKVTEKGKDVELRCDPISGHTALYWYRQSLGQGLEFLIYFQGNSAPDKSGLPSDRFSAERTGGSVSTLTIQRTQQEDSAVYLCASRKGTGYGLASGYEQYFGPGTRLTVT.

J is TRBJ2-7 and V is TRBV10-3; D gene ambiguous. The V gene's germline CDR1 is ENHRY and CDR2 SYGVKD. With 4 bases removed from V and 2 bases from J, the gap between germline ends came to 12 bases. The CDR3 has 14 amino acids. The CDR3 DNA reads TGTGCCATCAGTGCTGGGGTGCTTACCTACGAGCAGTACTTC. Translated: CAISAGVLTYEQYF.

The V gene is TRBV5-4, the J gene TRBJ2-7, with 7 positions matching TRBD1. Germline trimming cut 0 bases from V and 2 bases from J; bases unmatched to any gene: 5. The CDR3 length is 15 residues. CDR1 is SGHNT and CDR2 is YYREEE in the germline V gene (reference sequence). DNA of the CDR3: TGTGCCAGCAGCTTGGGGAGGACAGGAACCTACGAGCAGTACTTC. Translated, it gives CASSLGRTGTYEQYF.

The rearrangement links TRBV6-6 to TRBJ2-2; D is undetermined. Deletions cut 4 bases from V and 4 bases from J, with 10 bases between. The CDR3 is 14 residues long. Germline V gene lookup returns CDR1 MNHNY and CDR2 SVGAGI (reference sequence). The DNA of the CDR3 is TGTGCCAGCAGTTTGTTAGCCACCACCGGGGAGCTGTTTTTT. Translation: CASSLLATTGELFF.